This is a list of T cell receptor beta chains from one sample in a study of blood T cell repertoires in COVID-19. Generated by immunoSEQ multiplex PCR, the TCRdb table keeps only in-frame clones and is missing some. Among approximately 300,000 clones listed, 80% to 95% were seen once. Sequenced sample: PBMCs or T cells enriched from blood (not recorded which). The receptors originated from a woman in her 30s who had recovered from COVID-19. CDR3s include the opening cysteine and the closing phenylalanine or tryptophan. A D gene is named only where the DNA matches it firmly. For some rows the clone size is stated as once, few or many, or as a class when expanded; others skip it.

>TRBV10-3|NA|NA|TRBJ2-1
CAISEGASDNNEQFF
TGTGCCATCAGTGAGGGTGCTAGCGACAACAATGAGCAGTTCTTC
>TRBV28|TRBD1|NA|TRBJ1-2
CASSSDRQGVLYGYTF
TGTGCCAGCAGTTCCGATCGACAGGGCGTGCTGTATGGCTACACCTTC
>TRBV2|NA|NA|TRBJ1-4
CASSERGQPREKLFF
TGTGCCAGCAGTGAGAGAGGACAGCCTAGAGAAAAACTGTTTTTT
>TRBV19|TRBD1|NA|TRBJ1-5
CASSITTGGNQPQHF
TGTGCCAGTAGTATAACGACAGGGGGCAATCAGCCCCAGCATTTT
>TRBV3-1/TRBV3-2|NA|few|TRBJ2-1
CASSQGPTRGNEQFF
TGTGCCAGCAGCCAAGGTCCCACTCGGGGGAATGAGCAGTTCTTC
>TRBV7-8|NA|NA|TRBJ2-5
CASRLIGVGDQETQYF
TGTGCCAGCAGGTTGATAGGGGTTGGGGACCAAGAGACCCAGTACTTC
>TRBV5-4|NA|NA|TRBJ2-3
CASSSGQSTDTQYF
TGTGCCAGCAGCTCGGGACAAAGCACAGATACGCAGTATTTT
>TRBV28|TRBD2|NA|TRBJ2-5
CASSSGTSGRAGTQYF
TGTGCCAGCAGTTCCGGGACTAGCGGGAGGGCCGGGACCCAGTACTTC
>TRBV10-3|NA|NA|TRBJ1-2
CATRSGSLNYGYTF
TGTGCCACCCGGAGCGGGTCCCTCAACTATGGCTACACCTTC
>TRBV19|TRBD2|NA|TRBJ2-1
CASSMGTSASYNEQFF
TGTGCCAGTAGTATGGGGACTAGCGCATCCTACAATGAGCAGTTCTTC
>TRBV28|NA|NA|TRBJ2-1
CASSTTGNEQFF
TGTGCCAGCAGCACGACCGGGAATGAGCAGTTCTTC
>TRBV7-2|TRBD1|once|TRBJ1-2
CASSLRPTGGGYTF
TGTGCCAGCAGCTTACGACCCACAGGGGGGGGCTACACCTTC
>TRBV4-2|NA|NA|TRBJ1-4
CASSQRRDGNEKLFF
TGTGCCAGCAGCCAGAGGAGGGACGGGAATGAAAAACTGTTTTTT
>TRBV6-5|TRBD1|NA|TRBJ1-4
CASSSPGQGASEKLFF
TGTGCCAGCAGTTCCCCGGGACAGGGGGCGTCTGAAAAACTGTTTTTT
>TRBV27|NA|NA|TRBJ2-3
CASSLSGAAGEDTQYF
TGTGCCAGCAGTTTATCTGGAGCGGCCGGGGAAGATACGCAGTATTTT
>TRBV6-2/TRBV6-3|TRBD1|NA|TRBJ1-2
CASSYVGGGYGYTF
TGTGCCAGCAGTTACGTAGGGGGCGGCTATGGCTACACCTTC
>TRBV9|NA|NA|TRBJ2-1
CASTTGGGSYNEQFF
TGTGCCAGCACAACGGGGGGCGGATCCTACAATGAGCAGTTCTTC
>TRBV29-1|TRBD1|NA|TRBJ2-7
CSVEDRTGMTGQYF
TGCAGCGTTGAAGACCGGACAGGAATGACGGGGCAGTACTTC
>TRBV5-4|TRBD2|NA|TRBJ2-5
CASSLERERLETQYF
TGTGCCAGCAGCTTGGAGCGGGAGCGGCTAGAGACCCAGTACTTC
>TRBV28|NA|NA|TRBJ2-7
CASRRTVSYEQYF
TGTGCCAGCAGGCGGACAGTGTCCTACGAGCAGTACTTC
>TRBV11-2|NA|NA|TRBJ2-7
CASRRPGQGRTRPYEQYF
TGTGCCAGCAGACGGCCGGGACAAGGGCGCACTCGGCCCTACGAGCAGTACTTC
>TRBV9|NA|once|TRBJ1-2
CASSGRGYGYTF
TGTGCCAGCAGCGGGCGGGGCTATGGCTACACCTTC
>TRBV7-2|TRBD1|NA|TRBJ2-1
CASRRDRAYNEQFF
TGTGCCAGCAGGCGGGACAGGGCGTACAATGAGCAGTTCTTC
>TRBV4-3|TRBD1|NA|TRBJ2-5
CASSQDTGGFETQYF
TGCGCCAGCAGCCAAGATACAGGGGGCTTTGAGACCCAGTACTTC
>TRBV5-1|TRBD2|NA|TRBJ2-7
CASTSGTYEQYF
TGCGCCAGCACTAGCGGAACCTACGAGCAGTACTTC
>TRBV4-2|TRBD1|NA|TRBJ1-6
CASSPRDRDSPLHF
TGTGCCAGCAGCCCCCGGGACAGGGACTCACCCCTCCACTTT
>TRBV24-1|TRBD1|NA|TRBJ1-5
CATSEQGAVGNQPQHF
TGTGCCACCAGTGAACAGGGGGCGGTTGGCAATCAGCCCCAGCATTTT
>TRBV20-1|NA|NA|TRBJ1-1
CSASSVRTSGRDEAFF
TGCAGTGCTAGTTCTGTCCGGACATCGGGGAGGGATGAAGCTTTCTTT
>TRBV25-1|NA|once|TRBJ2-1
CASSEFWGQDNEQFF
TGTGCCAGCAGTGAATTTTGGGGCCAGGACAATGAGCAGTTCTTC
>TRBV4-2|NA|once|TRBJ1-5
CASSQDGGVHQPQHF
TGTGCCAGCAGCCAAGACGGGGGGGTCCATCAGCCCCAGCATTTT
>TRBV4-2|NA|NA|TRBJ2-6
CASSQGGPGANVLTF
TGTGCCAGCAGCCAAGGTGGGCCAGGGGCCAACGTCCTGACTTTC